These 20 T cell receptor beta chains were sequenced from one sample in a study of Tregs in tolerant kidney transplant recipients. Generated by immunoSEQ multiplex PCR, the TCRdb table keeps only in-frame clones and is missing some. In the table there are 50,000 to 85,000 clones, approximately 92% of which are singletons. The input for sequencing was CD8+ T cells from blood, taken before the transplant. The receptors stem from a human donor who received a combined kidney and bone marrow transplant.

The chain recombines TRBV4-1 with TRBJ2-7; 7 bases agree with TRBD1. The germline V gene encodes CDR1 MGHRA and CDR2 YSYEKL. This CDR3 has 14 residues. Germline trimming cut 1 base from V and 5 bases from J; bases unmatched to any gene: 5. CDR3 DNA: TGCGCCAGCAGCCAAGCGACAGGGTGGGACGAGCAGTACTTC. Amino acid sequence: CASSQATGWDEQYF.

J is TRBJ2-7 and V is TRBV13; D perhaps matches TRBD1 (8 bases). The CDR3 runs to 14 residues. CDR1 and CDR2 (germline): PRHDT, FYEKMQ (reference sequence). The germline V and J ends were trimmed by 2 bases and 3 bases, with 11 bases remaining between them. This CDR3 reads CASSLTGGDYEQYF. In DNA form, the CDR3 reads TGTGCCAGCAGCTTAACAGGGGGGGACTACGAGCAGTACTTC.

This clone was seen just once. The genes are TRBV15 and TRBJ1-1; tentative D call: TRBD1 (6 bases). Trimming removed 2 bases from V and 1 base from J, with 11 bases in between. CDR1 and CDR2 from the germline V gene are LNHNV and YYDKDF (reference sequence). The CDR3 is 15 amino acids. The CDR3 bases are TGTGCCACCAGCAGAAAGAACAGGGAGAACACTGAAGCTTTCTTT. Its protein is CATSRKNRENTEAFF.

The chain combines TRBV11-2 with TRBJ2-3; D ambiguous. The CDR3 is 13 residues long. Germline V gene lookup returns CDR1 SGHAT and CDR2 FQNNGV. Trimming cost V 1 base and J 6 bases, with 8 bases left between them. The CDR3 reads CASSLGGLDTQYF. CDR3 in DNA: TGTGCCAGCAGCTTAGGAGGTTTGGATACGCAGTATTTT.

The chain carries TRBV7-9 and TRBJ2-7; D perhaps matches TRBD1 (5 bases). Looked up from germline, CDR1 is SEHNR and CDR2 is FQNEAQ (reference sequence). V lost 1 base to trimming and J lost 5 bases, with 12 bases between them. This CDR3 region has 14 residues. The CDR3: CASSLDRQGHEQYF. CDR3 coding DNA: TGTGCCAGCAGCTTAGATCGGCAGGGCCACGAGCAGTACTTC.

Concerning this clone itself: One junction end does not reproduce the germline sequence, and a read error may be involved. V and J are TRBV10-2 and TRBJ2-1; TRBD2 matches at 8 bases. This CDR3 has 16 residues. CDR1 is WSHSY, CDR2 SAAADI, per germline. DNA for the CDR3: TGCGCTAGCAGTGAGTCTGTGGGACTAGGGAACAATGAGCAGTTCTTC. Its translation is CASSESVGLGNNEQFF.

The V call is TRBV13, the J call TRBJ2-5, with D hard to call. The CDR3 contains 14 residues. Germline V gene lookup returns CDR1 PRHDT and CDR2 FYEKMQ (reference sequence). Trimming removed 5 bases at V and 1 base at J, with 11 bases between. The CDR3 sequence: CASSDTSGQETQYF. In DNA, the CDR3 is TGTGCCAGCAGCGACACCTCTGGCCAAGAGACCCAGTACTTC.

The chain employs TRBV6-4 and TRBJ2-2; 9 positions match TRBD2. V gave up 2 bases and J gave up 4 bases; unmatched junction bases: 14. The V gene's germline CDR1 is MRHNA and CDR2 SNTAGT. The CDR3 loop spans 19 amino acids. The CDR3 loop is CASSDVGVAGEVATGELFF. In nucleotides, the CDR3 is TGTGCCAGCAGTGACGTCGGGGTAGCGGGAGAGGTGGCCACCGGGGAGCTGTTTTTT.

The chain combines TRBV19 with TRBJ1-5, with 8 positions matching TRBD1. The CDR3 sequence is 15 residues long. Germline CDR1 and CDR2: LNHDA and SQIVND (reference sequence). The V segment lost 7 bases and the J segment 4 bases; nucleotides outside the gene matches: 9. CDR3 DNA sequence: TGTGCCAGTAACCCGCCAGGGGGCATAAATCAGCCCCAGCATTTT. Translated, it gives CASNPPGGINQPQHF.

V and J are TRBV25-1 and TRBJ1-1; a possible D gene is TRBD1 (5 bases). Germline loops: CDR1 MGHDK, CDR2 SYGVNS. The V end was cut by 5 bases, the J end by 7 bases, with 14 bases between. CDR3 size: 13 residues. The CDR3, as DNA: TGTGCCAGCAGTACCAAGACAGTGGATGAAGCTTTCTTT. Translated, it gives CASSTKTVDEAFF.

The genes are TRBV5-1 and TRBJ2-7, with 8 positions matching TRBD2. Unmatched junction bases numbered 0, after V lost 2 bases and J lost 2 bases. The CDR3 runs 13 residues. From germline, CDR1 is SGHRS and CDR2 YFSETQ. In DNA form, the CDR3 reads TGCGCCAGCAGCTTCGGGGGGGCCTACGAGCAGTACTTC. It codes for CASSFGGAYEQYF.

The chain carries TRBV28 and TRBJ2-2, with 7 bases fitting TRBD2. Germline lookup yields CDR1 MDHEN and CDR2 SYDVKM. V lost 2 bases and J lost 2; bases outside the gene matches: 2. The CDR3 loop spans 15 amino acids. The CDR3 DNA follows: TGTGCCAGCAGTTTACTAGCGGAAAACACCGGGGAGCTGTTTTTT. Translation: CASSLLAENTGELFF.

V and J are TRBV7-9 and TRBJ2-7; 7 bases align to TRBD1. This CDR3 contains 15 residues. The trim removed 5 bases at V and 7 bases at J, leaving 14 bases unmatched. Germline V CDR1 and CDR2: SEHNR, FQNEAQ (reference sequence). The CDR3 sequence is CASSRYDRANEEQYF. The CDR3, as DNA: TGTGCCAGCAGCAGATACGACAGGGCGAACGAAGAGCAGTACTTC.

The CDR3 sequence is CSVEDPGKSSYEQYF. In DNA, the CDR3 is TGCAGCGTTGAAGATCCCGGTAAGAGCTCCTACGAGCAGTACTTC. The chain recombines TRBV29-1 with TRBJ2-7; D unresolved. Germline values: CDR1 SQVTM, CDR2 ANQGSEA. V was pared by 0 bases and J by 0 bases, with 12 bases between. There are 15 residues in the CDR3.

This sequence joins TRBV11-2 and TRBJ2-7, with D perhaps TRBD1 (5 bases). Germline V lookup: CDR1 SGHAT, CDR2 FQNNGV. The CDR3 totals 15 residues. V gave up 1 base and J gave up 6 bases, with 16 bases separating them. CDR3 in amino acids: CASSLAGDSLGEQYF. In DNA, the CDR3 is TGTGCCAGCAGCTTAGCAGGCGACAGCCTGGGCGAGCAGTACTTC.

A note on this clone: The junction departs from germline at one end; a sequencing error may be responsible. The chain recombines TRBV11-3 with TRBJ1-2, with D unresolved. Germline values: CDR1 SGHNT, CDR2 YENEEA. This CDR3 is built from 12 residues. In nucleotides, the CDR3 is TGTGCCAGCAGCTTAGATCTGTCATCCCTAAACTTC. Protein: CASSLDLSSLNF.

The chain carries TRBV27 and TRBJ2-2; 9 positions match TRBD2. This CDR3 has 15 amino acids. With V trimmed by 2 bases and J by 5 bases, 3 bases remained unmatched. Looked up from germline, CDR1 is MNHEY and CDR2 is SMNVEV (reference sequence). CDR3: CASSLAGGLTGELFF. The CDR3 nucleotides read TGTGCCAGCAGTTTAGCGGGGGGGCTAACCGGGGAGCTGTTTTTT.

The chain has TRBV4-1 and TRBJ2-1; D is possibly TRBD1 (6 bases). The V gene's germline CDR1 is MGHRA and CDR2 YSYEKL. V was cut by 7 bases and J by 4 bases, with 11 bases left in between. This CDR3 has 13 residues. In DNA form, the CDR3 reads TGCGCCAGCAAGGACAGCTTTTACAATGAGCAGTTCTTC. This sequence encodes CASKDSFYNEQFF.

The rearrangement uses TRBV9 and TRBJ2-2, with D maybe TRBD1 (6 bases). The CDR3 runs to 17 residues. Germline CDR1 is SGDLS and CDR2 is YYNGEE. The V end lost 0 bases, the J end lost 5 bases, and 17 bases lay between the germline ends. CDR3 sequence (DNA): TGTGCCAGCAGCGTAGTGCCTTCTTGGGGACAAACCGGGGAGCTGTTTTTT. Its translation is CASSVVPSWGQTGELFF.

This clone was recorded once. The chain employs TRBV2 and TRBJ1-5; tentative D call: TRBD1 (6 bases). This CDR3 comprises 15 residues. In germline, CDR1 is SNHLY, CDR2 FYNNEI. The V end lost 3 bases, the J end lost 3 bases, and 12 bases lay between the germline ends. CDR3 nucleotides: TGTGCCAGCAGTGACGGACAGAGAACCAATCAGCCCCAGCATTTT. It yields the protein CASSDGQRTNQPQHF.